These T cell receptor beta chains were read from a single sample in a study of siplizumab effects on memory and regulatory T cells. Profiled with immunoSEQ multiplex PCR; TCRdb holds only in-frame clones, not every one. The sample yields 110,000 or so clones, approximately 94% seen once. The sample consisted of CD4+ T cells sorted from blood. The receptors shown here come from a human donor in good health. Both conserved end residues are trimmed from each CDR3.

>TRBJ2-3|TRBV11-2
ASRTGTYPDTQY
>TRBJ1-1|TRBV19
ASSTRAGLMNTEAF
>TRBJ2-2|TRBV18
ASSPHGLAGGSGELF
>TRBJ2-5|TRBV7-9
ASSSETLQETQY
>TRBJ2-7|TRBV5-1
ASSPSGGREEQY
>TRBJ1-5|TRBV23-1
ASSLVRDSNQPQH
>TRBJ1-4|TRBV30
AWSGQGEKLF
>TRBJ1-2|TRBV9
ASSVGLLPEGHGYT
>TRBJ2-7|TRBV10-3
AIGREGYEQY
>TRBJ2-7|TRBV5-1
ASSLGQTHEQY
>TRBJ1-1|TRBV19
ASSIDARPPNTEAF
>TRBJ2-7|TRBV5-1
ASSPWDRARGEQY
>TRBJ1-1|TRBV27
ASSLTVMNTEAF
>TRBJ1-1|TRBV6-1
ASSLEQGAGTEAF
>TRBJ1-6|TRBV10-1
ASSESTDYNSPLH
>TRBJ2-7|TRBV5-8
ASRIDRAGQY
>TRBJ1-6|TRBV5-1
ASSKDRGNYNSPLH
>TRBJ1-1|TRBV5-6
ASSLRTGSNMNTEAF
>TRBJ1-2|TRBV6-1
ASSATGGSGGYT
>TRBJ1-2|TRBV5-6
ASSLGPANYGYT
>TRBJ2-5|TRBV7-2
ASSSGQGAFETQY
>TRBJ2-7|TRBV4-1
ASSRTLRELLYEQY
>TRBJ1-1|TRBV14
ASSQDTGGWAEAF
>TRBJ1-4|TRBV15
ATSRPFTGKENEKLF